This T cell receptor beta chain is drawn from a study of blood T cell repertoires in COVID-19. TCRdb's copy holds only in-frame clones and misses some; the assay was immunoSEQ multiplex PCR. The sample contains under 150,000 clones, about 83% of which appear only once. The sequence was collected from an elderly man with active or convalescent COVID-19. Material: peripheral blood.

CDR3 amino acids: CASSDGGGAGYTF. For the CDR3, the DNA is TGTGCCAGCAGCGACGGCGGGGGGGCCGGCTACACCTTC. This chain links TRBV7-2 with TRBJ1-2; D may be TRBD1 (6 bases). CDR1 and CDR2 (germline): SGHTA, FQGNSA. V was shortened by 5 bases and J by 8 bases, with 15 bases between the two germline ends. CDR3 length: 13 amino acids.